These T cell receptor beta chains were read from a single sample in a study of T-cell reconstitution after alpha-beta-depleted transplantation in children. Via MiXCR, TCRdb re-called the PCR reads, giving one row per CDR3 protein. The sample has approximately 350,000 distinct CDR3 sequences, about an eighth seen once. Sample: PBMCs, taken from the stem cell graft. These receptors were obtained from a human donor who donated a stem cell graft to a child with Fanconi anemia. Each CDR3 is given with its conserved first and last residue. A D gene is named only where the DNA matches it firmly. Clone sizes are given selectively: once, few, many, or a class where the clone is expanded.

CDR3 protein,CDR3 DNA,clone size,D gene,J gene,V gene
CAIWGIGNEQFF,TGTGCCATTTGGGGGATTGGGAATGAGCAGTTCTTC,few,NA,TRBJ2-1,TRBV7-9
CASSFNGAEKLFF,TGTGCCAGCAGTTTCAACGGGGCTGAAAAACTGTTTTTT,few,NA,TRBJ1-4,TRBV12-3/TRBV12-4
CASSVGTDYGYTF,TGTGCCAGCAGCGTGGGGACGGACTATGGCTACACCTTC,many,NA,TRBJ1-2,TRBV9
CASSPDLGGHGYTF,TGTGCCAGCAGCCCAGACCTGGGGGGCCATGGCTACACCTTC,NA,NA,TRBJ1-2,TRBV9
CASSSHPDRVGPLAKNIQYF,TGTGCCAGCAGTTCCCATCCGGACAGGGTCGGCCCGTTAGCCAAAAACATTCAGTACTTC,NA,TRBD1,TRBJ2-4,TRBV27
CASSADGAGNQPQHF,TGTGCCAGCAGCGCAGACGGGGCAGGCAATCAGCCCCAGCATTTT,NA,NA,TRBJ1-5,TRBV7-2
CASRRGKSVETQYF,TGTGCCAGCAGGCGGGGGAAGAGTGTGGAGACCCAGTACTTC,NA,TRBD2,TRBJ2-5,TRBV6-1
CASSPRGLPQETQYF,TGTGCCAGCAGTCCCAGGGGACTACCCCAAGAGACCCAGTACTTC,many,NA,TRBJ2-5,TRBV28
CASSPTGFTEAFF,TGTGCCAGCAGCCCCACAGGGTTCACTGAAGCTTTCTTT,many,NA,TRBJ1-1,TRBV7-9
CASIPNANYGYTF,TGTGCCAGCATCCCTAATGCTAACTATGGCTACACCTTC,many,NA,TRBJ1-2,TRBV2
CASSPNRGLANYNEQFF,TGTGCCAGCAGCCCAAACCGCGGACTAGCCAACTACAATGAGCAGTTCTTC,NA,TRBD2,TRBJ2-1,TRBV3-1
CASSLAAYEQYF,TGTGCCAGCAGCTTGGCGGCGTACGAGCAGTACTTC,many,NA,TRBJ2-7,TRBV5-5
CASSYSRVKDTEAFF,TGTGCCAGCAGTTACTCGAGGGTGAAGGACACTGAAGCTTTCTTT,many,NA,TRBJ1-1,TRBV6-2/TRBV6-3
CSALPGTSGGMETQYF,TGCAGTGCCCTCCCCGGGACTAGCGGGGGTATGGAGACCCAGTACTTC,NA,TRBD2,TRBJ2-5,TRBV20-1
CASSRGQGTFSNQPQHF,TGTGCCAGCAGCCGTGGACAGGGAACTTTCAGCAATCAGCCCCAGCATTTT,NA,TRBD1,TRBJ1-5,TRBV6-1
CASSRTSRTDTQYF,TGCGCCAGCAGCCGGACCAGCCGCACAGATACGCAGTATTTT,many,NA,TRBJ2-3,TRBV10-1
CSAATGVNYGYTF,TGCAGTGCAGCGACAGGGGTTAACTATGGCTACACCTTC,NA,TRBD1,TRBJ1-2,TRBV20-1
CASSPVDTNEKLFF,TGTGCCAGCTCACCTGTAGATACCAATGAAAAACTGTTTTTT,NA,NA,TRBJ1-4,TRBV18
CASSLGGSLGGQYF,TGTGCCAGCAGCTTAGGAGGGTCCCTCGGGGGGCAGTACTTC,many,NA,TRBJ2-7,TRBV7-6
CASSTLAGGPRETQYF,TGTGCCAGCAGTACACTAGCGGGGGGGCCCCGTGAGACCCAGTACTTC,NA,TRBD2,TRBJ2-5,TRBV6-1
CATSRGTVFNYGYTF,TGTGCCACCAGCAGAGGGACAGTATTTAACTATGGCTACACCTTC,NA,NA,TRBJ1-2,TRBV15
CASSIGGDEQFF,TGTGCCAGTAGTATAGGTGGGGATGAGCAGTTCTTC,NA,NA,TRBJ2-1,TRBV19
CSVWTGDSNQPQHF,TGCAGCGTGTGGACAGGAGATAGCAATCAGCCCCAGCATTTT,NA,TRBD1,TRBJ1-5,TRBV29-1
CAISAPSRGTGELFF,TGTGCCATCAGTGCCCCCTCTAGAGGAACCGGGGAGCTGTTTTTT,NA,NA,TRBJ2-2,TRBV10-3
CASSRTGDGEQYF,TGTGCCAGCAGCCGTACAGGGGATGGCGAGCAGTACTTC,many,TRBD1,TRBJ2-7,TRBV12-3/TRBV12-4
CASTRGSSSRAFF,TGTGCCAGCACCCGCGGATCATCTTCGAGAGCTTTCTTT,NA,NA,TRBJ1-1,TRBV6-2/TRBV6-3
CASSFSPGTGGDEQYF,TGCGCCAGCAGCTTCTCCCCCGGGACAGGGGGCGACGAGCAGTACTTC,many,TRBD1,TRBJ2-7,TRBV5-1
CASSPQPDQETQYF,TGCGCCAGCAGCCCCCAGCCAGACCAAGAGACCCAGTACTTC,NA,NA,TRBJ2-5,TRBV5-1
CASSRGGQETQYF,TGCGCCAGCAGTCGAGGGGGGCAAGAGACCCAGTACTTC,many,NA,TRBJ2-5,TRBV10-1
CASSTTRGAGGGELFF,TGTGCCAGCAGTACTACCCGGGGGGCCGGGGGCGGGGAGCTGTTTTTT,many,NA,TRBJ2-2,TRBV12-3/TRBV12-4
CASSQDMRIANYGYTF,TGTGCCAGCAGCCAAGATATGCGGATCGCTAACTATGGCTACACCTTC,few,NA,TRBJ1-2,TRBV3-1
CASSYREITGELFF,TGTGCCAGCAGTTACAGGGAAATCACCGGGGAGCTGTTTTTT,few,NA,TRBJ2-2,TRBV28
CASSMVGSSYNEQFF,TGTGCCAGTAGTATGGTCGGCAGCTCCTACAATGAGCAGTTCTTC,many,NA,TRBJ2-1,TRBV19
CASSPSAAFNEQFF,TGTGCCAGCAGTCCTAGCGCAGCATTTAATGAGCAGTTCTTC,NA,NA,TRBJ2-1,TRBV28
CASSEWGRNTEAFF,TGTGCCAGCAGTGAATGGGGCAGGAACACTGAAGCTTTCTTT,NA,NA,TRBJ1-1,TRBV6-1
CASSAAGTSFPDTQYF,TGTGCCAGCAGCGCGGCCGGGACTAGTTTTCCAGATACGCAGTATTTT,few,TRBD2,TRBJ2-3,TRBV7-6
CASSIQTGGGNTIYF,TGCGCCAGCAGCATACAGACAGGAGGTGGAAACACCATATATTTT,few,NA,TRBJ1-3,TRBV5-1
CASSLGGIASTDTQYF,TGTGCCAGCAGCCTAGGGGGTATCGCTAGCACAGATACGCAGTATTTT,few,NA,TRBJ2-3,TRBV3-1
CASSMRYAYGYTF,TGTGCCAGCAGCATGAGGTACGCTTACGGCTACACCTTC,many,NA,TRBJ1-2,TRBV28
CAQPRTGSTDTQYF,TGTGCCCAGCCTCGGACAGGGAGCACAGATACGCAGTATTTT,NA,TRBD1,TRBJ2-3,TRBV15
CASSLVGTGGSGELFF,TGTGCCAGCAGTTTGGTCGGGACAGGGGGCTCCGGGGAGCTGTTTTTT,few,TRBD1,TRBJ2-2,TRBV28
CAISESVVGGKTYEQYF,TGTGCCATCAGTGAGTCGGTGGTCGGGGGTAAGACCTACGAGCAGTACTTC,NA,NA,TRBJ2-7,TRBV10-3
CASSLDGGREKLFF,TGTGCCAGCAGTTTGGACGGGGGCCGGGAAAAACTGTTTTTT,many,NA,TRBJ1-4,TRBV28
CASSQRQSGTKDYNEQFF,TGTGCCAGCAGCCAGAGACAATCCGGGACTAAAGACTACAATGAGCAGTTCTTC,few,TRBD2,TRBJ2-1,TRBV4-2
CASSFIRGGNRGAEAFF,TGTGCCAGCAGTTTTATAAGGGGCGGAAATCGGGGGGCTGAAGCTTTCTTT,NA,NA,TRBJ1-1,TRBV12-3/TRBV12-4
CAKRQVWGQGSYNEQFF,TGTGCCAAAAGACAGGTGTGGGGACAGGGCTCCTACAATGAGCAGTTCTTC,few,TRBD1,TRBJ2-1,TRBV12-3/TRBV12-4
CASSPYQGQVYGYTF,TGTGCCAGCAGTCCCTACCAGGGACAGGTCTATGGCTACACCTTC,few,TRBD1,TRBJ1-2,TRBV6-1
CASSSTATGYNEQFF,TGTGCCAGCAGCTCGACTGCGACCGGCTACAATGAGCAGTTCTTC,NA,NA,TRBJ2-1,TRBV5-8
CASSRGGLNEQFF,TGTGCCAGCAGCCGGGGGGGCCTAAATGAGCAGTTCTTC,many,TRBD2,TRBJ2-1,TRBV7-9
CSVQENTEAFF,TGCAGCGTTCAAGAGAACACTGAAGCTTTCTTT,many,NA,TRBJ1-1,TRBV29-1